This TCR beta chain was captured by sequencing in a study of CD8 T cells in ankylosing spondylitis. V lost 3 bases to trimming and J lost 2 bases; unmatched junction nucleotides: 4. The CDR3 extends over 16 amino acids. CDR1 SGHRS and CDR2 YFSETQ come from the germline V gene. This clonotype was picked up a small number of times. Its cognate antigen is unknown. Quantitative molecular-barcoded 5'-RACE generated the TCR beta libraries. TCRdb used MiXCR to reprocess the 5' RACE reads, holding one entry per CDR3 protein. The table shows about 700,000 distinct CDR3 sequences, with roughly 20% occurring only once. Notes on the study in general: Reports say disease-linked clones showed up significantly more in matched ankylosing spondylitis synovial fluid. Typical of ankylosing spondylitis blood, it appeared, was a TCR beta motif of under 10 highly homologous variants. Clones linked to disease, bearing a CD8+ phenotype, were relatively rare in peripheral blood. Some of these motif variants have turned up before, in reports on reactive arthritis synovial fluid and blood.

This TCR came from a male donor with ankylosing spondylitis. The chain couples TRBV5-1 to TRBJ2-2; 10 bases match TRBD1. Sequencing was carried out using blood, either unsorted or a sorted T cell fraction (not recorded which). CDR3 nucleotides: TGCGCCAGCAGCTCAGACAGGGGGCTCAACACCGGGGAGCTGTTTTTT. The encoded protein is CASSSDRGLNTGELFF.